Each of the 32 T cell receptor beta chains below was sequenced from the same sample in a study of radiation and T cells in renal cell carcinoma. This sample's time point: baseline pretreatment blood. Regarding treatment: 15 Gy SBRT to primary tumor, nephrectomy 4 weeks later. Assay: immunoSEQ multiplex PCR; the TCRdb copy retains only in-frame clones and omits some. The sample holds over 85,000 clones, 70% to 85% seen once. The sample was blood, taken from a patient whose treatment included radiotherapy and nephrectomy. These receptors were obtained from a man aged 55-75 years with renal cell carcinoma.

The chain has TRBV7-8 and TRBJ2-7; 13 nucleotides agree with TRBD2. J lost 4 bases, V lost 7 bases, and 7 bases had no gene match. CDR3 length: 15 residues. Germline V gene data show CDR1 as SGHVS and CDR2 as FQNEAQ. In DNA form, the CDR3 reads TGTGCCAGCACCCGAGGGACTAGCGGGGAGTACGAGCAGTACTTC. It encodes CASTRGTSGEYEQYF.

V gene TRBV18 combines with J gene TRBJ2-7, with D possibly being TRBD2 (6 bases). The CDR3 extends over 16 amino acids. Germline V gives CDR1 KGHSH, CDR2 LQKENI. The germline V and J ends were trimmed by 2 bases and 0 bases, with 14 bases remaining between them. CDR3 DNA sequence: TGTGCCAGCTCACCAGGAGGGTTGGGGAACTCCTACGAGCAGTACTTC. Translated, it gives CASSPGGLGNSYEQYF.

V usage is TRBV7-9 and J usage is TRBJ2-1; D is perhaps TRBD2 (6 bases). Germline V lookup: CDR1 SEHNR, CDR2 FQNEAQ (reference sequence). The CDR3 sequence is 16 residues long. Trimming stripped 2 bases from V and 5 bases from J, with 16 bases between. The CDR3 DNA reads TGTGCCAGCAGCTTATGGCGGGGACGGGATAACAATGAGCAGTTCTTC. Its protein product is CASSLWRGRDNNEQFF. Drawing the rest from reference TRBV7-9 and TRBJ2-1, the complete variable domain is DTGVSQNPRHKITKRGQNVTFRCDPISEHNRLYWYRQTLGQGPEFLTYFQNEAQLEKSRLLSDRFSAERPKGSFSTLEIQRTEQGDSAMYLCASSLWRGRDNNEQFFGPGTRLTVL.

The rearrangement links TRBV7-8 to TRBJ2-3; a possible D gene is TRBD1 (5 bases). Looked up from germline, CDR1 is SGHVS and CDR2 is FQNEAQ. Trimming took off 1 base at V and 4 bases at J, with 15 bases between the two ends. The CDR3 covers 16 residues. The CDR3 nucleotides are TGTGCCAGCAGCTTAGTGGTCCTGGGGCTCCCAGATACGCAGTATTTT. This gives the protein CASSLVVLGLPDTQYF. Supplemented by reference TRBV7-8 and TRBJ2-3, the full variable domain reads GAGVSQSPRYKVAKRGQDVALRCDPISGHVSLFWYQQALGQGPEFLTYFQNEAQLDKSGLPSDRFFAERPEGSVSTLKIQRTQQEDSAVYLCASSLVVLGLPDTQYFGPGTRLTVL.

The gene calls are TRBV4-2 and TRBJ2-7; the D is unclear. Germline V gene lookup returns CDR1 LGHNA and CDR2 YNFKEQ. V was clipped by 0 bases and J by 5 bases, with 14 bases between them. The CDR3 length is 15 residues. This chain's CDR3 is CASSQDPEVSNEQYF. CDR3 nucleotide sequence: TGTGCCAGCAGCCAAGATCCTGAGGTATCTAACGAGCAGTACTTC.

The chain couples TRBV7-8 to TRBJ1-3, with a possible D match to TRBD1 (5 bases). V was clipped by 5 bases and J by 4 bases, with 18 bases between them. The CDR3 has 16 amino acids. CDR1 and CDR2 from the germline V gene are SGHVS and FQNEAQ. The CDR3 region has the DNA TGTGCCAGCAGCCAAGGGGTCAGGACAACGGGAAACACCATATATTTT. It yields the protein CASSQGVRTTGNTIYF.

CDR3 protein: CASSLGVTRAGQPQHF. In DNA, the CDR3 is TGTGCCAGCAGTTTAGGGGTTACCCGGGCAGGACAGCCCCAGCATTTT. The chain carries TRBV28 and TRBJ1-5; D call uncertain. Deletions cut 2 bases from V and 7 bases from J, with 18 bases between. This CDR3 is built from 16 residues. Germline loops: CDR1 MDHEN, CDR2 SYDVKM.

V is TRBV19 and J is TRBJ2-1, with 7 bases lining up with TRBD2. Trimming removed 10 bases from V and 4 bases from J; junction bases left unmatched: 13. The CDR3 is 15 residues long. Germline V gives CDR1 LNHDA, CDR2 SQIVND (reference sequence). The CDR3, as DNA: TGTGCCACCTACAAAGGGGCCGGGGGGTACAATGAGCAGTTCTTC. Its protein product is CATYKGAGGYNEQFF.

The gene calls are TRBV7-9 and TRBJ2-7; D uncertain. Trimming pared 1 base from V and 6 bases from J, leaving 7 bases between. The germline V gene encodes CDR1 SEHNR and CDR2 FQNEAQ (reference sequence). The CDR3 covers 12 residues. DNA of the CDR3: TGTGCCAGCAGCTTAGTAAACCTCGAGCAGTACTTC. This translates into CASSLVNLEQYF.

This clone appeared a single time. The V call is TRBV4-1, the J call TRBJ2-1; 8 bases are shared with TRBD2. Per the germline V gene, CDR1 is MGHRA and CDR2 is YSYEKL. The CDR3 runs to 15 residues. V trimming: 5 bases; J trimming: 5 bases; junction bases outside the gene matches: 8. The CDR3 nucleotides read TGCGCCAGCAGCACTATAGGACTAGCCAACAATGAGCAGTTCTTC. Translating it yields CASSTIGLANNEQFF.

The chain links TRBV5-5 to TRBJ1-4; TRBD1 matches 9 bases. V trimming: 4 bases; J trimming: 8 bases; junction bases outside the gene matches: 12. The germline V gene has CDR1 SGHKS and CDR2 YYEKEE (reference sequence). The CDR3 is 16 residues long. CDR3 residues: CASSRILQGAGEKLFF. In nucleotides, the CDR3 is TGTGCCAGCAGCCGGATCTTACAGGGGGCAGGGGAAAAACTGTTTTTT.

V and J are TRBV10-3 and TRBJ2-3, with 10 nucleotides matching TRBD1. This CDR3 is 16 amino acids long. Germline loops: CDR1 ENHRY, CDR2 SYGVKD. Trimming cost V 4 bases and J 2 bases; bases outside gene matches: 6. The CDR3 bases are TGTGCCATCAGTGCCCGGGACAGGGGCGACACAGATACGCAGTATTTT. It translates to CAISARDRGDTDTQYF.

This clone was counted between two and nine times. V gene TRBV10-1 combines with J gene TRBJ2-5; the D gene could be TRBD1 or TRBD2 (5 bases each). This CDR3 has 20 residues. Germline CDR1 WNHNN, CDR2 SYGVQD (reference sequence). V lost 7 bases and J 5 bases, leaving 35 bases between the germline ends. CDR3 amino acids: CASIPTGRLKKVRGEETQYF. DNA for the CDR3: TGCGCCAGCATACCTACGGGGCGTTTAAAAAAAGTACGGGGCGAGGAGACCCAGTACTTC.

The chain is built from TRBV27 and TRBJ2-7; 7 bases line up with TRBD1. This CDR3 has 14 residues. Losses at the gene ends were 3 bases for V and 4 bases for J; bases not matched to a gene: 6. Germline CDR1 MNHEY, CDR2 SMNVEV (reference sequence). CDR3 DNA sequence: TGTGCCAGCAGTTTTATGGCAGGGGGTTACGAGCAGTACTTC. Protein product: CASSFMAGGYEQYF.

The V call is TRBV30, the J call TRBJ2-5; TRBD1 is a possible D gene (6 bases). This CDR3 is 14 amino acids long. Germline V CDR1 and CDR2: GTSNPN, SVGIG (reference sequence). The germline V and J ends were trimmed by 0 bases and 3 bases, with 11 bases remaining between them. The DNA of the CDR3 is TGTGCCTGGAGTGTACAGGGTGGGGAAGAGACCCAGTACTTC. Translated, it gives CAWSVQGGEETQYF.

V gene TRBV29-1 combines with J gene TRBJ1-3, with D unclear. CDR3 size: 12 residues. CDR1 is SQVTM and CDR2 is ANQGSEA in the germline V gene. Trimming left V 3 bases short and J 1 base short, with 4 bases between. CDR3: CSVEGSGNTIYF. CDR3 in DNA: TGCAGCGTTGAGGGTTCTGGAAACACCATATATTTT.

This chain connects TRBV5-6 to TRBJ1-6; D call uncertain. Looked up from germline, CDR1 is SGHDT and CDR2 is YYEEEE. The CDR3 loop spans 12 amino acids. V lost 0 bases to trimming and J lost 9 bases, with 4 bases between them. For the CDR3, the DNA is TGTGCCAGCAGCTTGGGGCCTTCACCCCTCCACTTT. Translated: CASSLGPSPLHF.

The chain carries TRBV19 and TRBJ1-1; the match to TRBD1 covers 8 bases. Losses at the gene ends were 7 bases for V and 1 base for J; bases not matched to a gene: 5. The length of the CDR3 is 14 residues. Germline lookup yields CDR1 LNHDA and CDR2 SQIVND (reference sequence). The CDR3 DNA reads TGTGCCAGTACGGTGCAGGGGGCGAACACTGAAGCTTTCTTT. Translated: CASTVQGANTEAFF. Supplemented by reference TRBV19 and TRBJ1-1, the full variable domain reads DGGITQSPKYLFRKEGQNVTLSCEQNLNHDAMYWYRQDPGQGLRLIYYSQIVNDFQKGDIAEGYSVSREKKESFPLTVTSAQKNPTAFYLCASTVQGANTEAFFGQGTRLTVV.

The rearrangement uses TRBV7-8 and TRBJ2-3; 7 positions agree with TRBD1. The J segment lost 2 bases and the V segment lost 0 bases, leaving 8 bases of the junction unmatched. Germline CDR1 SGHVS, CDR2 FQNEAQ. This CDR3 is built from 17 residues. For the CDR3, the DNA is TGTGCCAGCAGCTTAGCGTCCGGGCAGGGGGTCACAGATACGCAGTATTTT. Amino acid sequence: CASSLASGQGVTDTQYF.

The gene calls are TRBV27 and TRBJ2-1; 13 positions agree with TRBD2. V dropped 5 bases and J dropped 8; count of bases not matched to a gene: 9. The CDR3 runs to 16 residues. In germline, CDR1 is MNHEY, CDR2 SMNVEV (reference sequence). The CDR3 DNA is TGTGCCAGCAGTGACCGATGGACTAGCGGGGGCGATGAGCAGTTCTTC. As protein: CASSDRWTSGGDEQFF.

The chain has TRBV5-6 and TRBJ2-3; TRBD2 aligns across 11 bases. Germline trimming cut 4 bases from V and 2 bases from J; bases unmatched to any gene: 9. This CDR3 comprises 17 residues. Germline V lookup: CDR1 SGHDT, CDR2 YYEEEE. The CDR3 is CASSRTLAGVHTDTQYF. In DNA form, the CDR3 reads TGTGCCAGCAGCAGGACACTAGCGGGGGTACACACAGATACGCAGTATTTT.

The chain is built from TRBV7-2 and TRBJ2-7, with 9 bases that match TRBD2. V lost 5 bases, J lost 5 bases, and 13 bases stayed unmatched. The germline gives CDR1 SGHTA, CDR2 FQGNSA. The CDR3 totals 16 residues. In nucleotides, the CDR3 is TGTGCCAGCAGCCAGGGGGTGGCGGGAGGGACGGACGAGCAGTACTTC. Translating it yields CASSQGVAGGTDEQYF.

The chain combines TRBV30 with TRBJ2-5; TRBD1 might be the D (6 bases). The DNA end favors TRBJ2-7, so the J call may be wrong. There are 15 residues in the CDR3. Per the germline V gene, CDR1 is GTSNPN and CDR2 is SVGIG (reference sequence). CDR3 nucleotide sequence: TGTGCCTGGAGTACCCCGGTCAGGGGACCCTACGAGCAGTACTTC. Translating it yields CAWSTPVRGPYEQYF.

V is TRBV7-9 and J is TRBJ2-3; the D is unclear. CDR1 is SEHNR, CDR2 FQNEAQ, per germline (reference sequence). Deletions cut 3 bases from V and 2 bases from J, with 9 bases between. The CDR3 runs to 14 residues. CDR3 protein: CASSLGFTTDTQYF. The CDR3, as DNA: TGTGCCAGCAGCTTGGGATTTACCACAGATACGCAGTATTTT.

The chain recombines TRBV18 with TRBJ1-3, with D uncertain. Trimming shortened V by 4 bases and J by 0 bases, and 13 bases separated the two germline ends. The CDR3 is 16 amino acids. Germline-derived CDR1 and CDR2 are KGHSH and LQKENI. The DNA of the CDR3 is TGTGCCAGCTCACGGGGTCCGTCTTCCTCTGGAAACACCATATATTTT. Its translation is CASSRGPSSSGNTIYF.

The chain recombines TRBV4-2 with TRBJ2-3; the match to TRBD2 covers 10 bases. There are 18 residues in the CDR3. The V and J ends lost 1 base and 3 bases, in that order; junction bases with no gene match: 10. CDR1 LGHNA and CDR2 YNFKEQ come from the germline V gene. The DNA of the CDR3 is TGTGCCAGCAGCCAAGTAGGGCGGTCTAGCGGGAGTACAGATACGCAGTATTTT. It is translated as CASSQVGRSSGSTDTQYF.

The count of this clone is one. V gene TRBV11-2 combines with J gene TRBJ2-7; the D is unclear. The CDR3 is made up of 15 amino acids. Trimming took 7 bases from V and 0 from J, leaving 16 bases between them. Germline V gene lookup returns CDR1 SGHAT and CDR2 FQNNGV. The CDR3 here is CASTGMGSLSYEQYF. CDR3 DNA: TGTGCCAGCACCGGCATGGGTAGCCTCTCCTACGAGCAGTACTTC.

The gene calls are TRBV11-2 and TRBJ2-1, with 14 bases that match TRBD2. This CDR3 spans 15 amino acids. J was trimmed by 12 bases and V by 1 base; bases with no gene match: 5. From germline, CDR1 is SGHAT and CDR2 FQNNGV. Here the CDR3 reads CASSLGTSGRWWQFF. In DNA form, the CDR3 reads TGTGCCAGCAGCTTAGGGACTAGCGGGAGGTGGTGGCAGTTCTTC.

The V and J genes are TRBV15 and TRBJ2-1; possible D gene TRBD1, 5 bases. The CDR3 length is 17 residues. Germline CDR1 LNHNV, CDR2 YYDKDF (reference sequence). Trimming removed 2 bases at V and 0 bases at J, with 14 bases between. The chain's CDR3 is CATSRPPGFSSYNEQFF. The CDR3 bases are TGTGCCACCAGCAGACCCCCAGGGTTTAGCTCCTACAATGAGCAGTTCTTC. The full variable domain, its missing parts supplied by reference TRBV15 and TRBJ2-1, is DAMVIQNPRYQVTQFGKPVTLSCSQTLNHNVMYWYQQKSSQAPKLLFHYYDKDFNNEADTPDNFQSRRPNTSFCFLDIRSPGLGDTAMYLCATSRPPGFSSYNEQFFGPGTRLTVL.

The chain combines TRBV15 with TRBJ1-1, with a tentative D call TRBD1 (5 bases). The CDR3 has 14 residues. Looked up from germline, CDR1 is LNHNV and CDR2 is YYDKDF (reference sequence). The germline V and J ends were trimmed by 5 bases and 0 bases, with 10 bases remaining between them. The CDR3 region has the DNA TGTGCCACCAGCCCCTCAGGGATGAACACTGAAGCTTTCTTT. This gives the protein CATSPSGMNTEAFF.

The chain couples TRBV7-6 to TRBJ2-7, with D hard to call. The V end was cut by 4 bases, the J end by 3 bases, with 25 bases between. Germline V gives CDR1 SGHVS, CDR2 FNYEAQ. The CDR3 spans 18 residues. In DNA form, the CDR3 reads TGTGCCAGCAGCTCCCGATATGCCCTACAGACTCACCTCTACGAGCAGTACTTC. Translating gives CASSSRYALQTHLYEQYF.

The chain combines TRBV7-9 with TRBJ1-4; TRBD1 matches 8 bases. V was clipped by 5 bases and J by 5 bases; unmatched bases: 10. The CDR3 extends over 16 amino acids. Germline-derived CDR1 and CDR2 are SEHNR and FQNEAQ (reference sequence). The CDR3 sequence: CASSAHTGTGNEKLFF. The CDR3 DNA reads TGTGCCAGCAGCGCACACACCGGGACAGGCAATGAAAAACTGTTTTTT.